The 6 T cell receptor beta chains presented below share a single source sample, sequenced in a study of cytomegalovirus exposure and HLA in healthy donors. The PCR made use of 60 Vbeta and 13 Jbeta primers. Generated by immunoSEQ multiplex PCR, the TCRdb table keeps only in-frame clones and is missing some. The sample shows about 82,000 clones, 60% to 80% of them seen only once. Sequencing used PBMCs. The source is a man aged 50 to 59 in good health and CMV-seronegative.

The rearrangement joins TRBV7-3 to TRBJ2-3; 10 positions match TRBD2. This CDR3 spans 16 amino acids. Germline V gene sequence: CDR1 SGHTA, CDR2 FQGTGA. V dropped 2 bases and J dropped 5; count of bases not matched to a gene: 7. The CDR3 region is CASSLGASGGLDTQYF. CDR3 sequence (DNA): TGTGCCAGCAGCTTAGGGGCTAGCGGGGGCCTAGATACGCAGTATTTT.

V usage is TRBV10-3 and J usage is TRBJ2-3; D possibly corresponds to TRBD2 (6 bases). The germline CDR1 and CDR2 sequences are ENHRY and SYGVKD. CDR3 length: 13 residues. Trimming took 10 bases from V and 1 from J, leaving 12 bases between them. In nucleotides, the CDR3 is TGTGCCACCCGAGGCGGGGGCACAGATACGCAGTATTTT. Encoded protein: CATRGGGTDTQYF.

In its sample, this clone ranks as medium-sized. CDR3 loop: CASSQGGRGLGEQYF. CDR3 DNA: TGCGCCAGCAGCCAAGGGGGCAGGGGATTGGGGGAGCAGTACTTC. This sequence joins TRBV4-1 and TRBJ2-7; D may be TRBD1 (6 bases). The CDR3 runs to 15 residues. Per the germline V gene, CDR1 is MGHRA and CDR2 is YSYEKL. The germline V and J ends were trimmed by 1 base and 7 bases, with 17 bases remaining between them.

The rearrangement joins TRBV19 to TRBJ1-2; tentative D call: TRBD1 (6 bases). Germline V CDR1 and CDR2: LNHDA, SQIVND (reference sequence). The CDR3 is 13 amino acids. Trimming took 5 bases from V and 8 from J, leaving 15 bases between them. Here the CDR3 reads CASSDRRQSGYTF. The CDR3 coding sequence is TGTGCCAGTAGTGACAGGAGGCAATCAGGCTACACCTTC. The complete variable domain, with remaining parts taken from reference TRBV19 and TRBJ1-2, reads DGGITQSPKYLFRKEGQNVTLSCEQNLNHDAMYWYRQDPGQGLRLIYYSQIVNDFQKGDIAEGYSVSREKKESFPLTVTSAQKNPTAFYLCASSDRRQSGYTFGSGTRLTVV.

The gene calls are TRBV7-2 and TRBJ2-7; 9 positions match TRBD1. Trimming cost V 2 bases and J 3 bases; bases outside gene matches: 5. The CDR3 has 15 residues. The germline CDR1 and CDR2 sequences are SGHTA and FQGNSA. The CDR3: CASSLRTGADYEQYF. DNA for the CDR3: TGTGCCAGCAGCTTAAGGACAGGGGCTGACTACGAGCAGTACTTC.

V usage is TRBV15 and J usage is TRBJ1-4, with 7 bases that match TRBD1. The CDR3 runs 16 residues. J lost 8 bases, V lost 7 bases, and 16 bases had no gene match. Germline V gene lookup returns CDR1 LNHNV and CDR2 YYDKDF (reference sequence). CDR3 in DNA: TGTGCCACCAACGGTGACAAACAGGGGTTGAGAGAAAAACTGTTTTTT. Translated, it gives CATNGDKQGLREKLFF.